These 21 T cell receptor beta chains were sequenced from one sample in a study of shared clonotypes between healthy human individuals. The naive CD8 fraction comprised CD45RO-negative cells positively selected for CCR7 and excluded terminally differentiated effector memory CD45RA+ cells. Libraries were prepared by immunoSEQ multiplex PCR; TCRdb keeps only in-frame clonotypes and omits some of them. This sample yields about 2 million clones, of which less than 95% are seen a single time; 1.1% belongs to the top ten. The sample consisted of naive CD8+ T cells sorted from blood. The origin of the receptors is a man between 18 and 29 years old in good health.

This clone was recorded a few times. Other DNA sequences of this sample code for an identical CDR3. CDR3 sequence (DNA): TGTGCCAGCAGTTTGACAGTCTCCTACAATGAGCAGTTCTTC. Amino acid sequence: CASSLTVSYNEQFF. The chain uses TRBV27 and TRBJ2-1; weak D call: TRBD1 (5 bases). Per germline, CDR1 MNHEY and CDR2 SMNVEV (reference sequence). Trimming cost V 3 bases and J 0 bases, with 6 bases left between them. This CDR3 has 14 residues.

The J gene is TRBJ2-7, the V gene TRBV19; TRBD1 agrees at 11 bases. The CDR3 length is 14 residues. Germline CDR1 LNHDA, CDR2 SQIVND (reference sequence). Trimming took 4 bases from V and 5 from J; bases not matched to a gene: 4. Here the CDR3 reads CASSKWTGGDEQYF. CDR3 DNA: TGTGCCAGTAGTAAGTGGACAGGGGGCGACGAGCAGTACTTC. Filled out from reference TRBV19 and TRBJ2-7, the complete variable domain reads DGGITQSPKYLFRKEGQNVTLSCEQNLNHDAMYWYRQDPGQGLRLIYYSQIVNDFQKGDIAEGYSVSREKKESFPLTVTSAQKNPTAFYLCASSKWTGGDEQYFGPGTRLTVT.

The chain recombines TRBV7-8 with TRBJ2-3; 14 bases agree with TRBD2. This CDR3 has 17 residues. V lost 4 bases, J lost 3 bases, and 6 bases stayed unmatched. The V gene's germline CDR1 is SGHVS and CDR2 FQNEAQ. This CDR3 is CASSSRLAGGPTDTQYF. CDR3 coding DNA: TGTGCCAGCAGCTCAAGACTAGCGGGAGGGCCGACAGATACGCAGTATTTT. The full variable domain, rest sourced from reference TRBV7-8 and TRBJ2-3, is GAGVSQSPRYKVAKRGQDVALRCDPISGHVSLFWYQQALGQGPEFLTYFQNEAQLDKSGLPSDRFFAERPEGSVSTLKIQRTQQEDSAVYLCASSSRLAGGPTDTQYFGPGTRLTVL.

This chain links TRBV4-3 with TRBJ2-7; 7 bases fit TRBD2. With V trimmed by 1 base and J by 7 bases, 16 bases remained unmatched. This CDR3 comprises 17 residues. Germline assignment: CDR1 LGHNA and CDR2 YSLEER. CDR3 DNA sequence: TGCGCCAGCAGCCAAGTGCTGGCGGGAGAAGGGATACCGGAGCAGTACTTC. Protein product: CASSQVLAGEGIPEQYF.

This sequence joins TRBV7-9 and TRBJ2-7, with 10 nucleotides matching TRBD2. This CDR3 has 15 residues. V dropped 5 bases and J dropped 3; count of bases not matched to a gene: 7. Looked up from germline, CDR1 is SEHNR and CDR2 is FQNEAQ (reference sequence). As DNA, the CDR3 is TGTGCCAGCAGCGTCGTAGCGGGAGGACTCTACGAGCAGTACTTC. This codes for CASSVVAGGLYEQYF.

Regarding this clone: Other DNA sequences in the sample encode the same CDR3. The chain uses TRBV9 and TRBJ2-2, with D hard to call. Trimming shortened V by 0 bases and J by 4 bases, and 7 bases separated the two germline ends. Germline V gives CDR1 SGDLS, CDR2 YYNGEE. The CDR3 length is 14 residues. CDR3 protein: CASSVGGGTGELFF. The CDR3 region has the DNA TGTGCCAGCAGCGTAGGTGGTGGCACCGGGGAGCTGTTTTTT. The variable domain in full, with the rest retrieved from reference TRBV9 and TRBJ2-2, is DSGVTQTPKHLITATGQRVTLRCSPRSGDLSVYWYQQSLDQGLQFLIQYYNGEERAKGNILERFSAQQFPDLHSELNLSSLELGDSALYFCASSVGGGTGELFFGEGSRLTVL.

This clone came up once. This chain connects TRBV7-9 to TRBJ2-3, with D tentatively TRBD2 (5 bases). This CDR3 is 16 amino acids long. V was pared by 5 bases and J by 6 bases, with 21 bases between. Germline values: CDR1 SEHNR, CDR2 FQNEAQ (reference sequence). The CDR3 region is CASSARTASNADTQYF. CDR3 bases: TGTGCCAGCAGCGCCCGGACTGCATCGAACGCCGATACGCAGTATTTT.

The CDR3 bases are TGCGCCAGCAGCCAACTCGACACTCCCGGGGCGAATTACGAGCAGTACTTC. Translation gives CASSQLDTPGANYEQYF. This chain uses TRBV4-1 with TRBJ2-7; D possibly matches TRBD1 or TRBD2 (5 bases each). Germline CDR1 is MGHRA and CDR2 is YSYEKL. Deletions cut 2 bases from V and 4 bases from J, with 21 bases between. This CDR3 contains 17 residues.

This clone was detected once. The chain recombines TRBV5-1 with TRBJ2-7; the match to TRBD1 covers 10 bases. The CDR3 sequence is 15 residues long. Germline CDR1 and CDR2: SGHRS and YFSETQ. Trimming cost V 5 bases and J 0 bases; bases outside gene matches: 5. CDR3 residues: CASSLTGGSSYEQYF. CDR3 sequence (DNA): TGCGCCAGCAGTCTGACAGGGGGCAGCTCCTACGAGCAGTACTTC. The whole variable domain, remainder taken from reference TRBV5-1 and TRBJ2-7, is KAGVTQTPRYLIKTRGQQVTLSCSPISGHRSVSWYQQTPGQGLQFLFEYFSETQRNKGNFPGRFSGRQFSNSRSEMNVSTLELGDSALYLCASSLTGGSSYEQYFGPGTRLTVT.

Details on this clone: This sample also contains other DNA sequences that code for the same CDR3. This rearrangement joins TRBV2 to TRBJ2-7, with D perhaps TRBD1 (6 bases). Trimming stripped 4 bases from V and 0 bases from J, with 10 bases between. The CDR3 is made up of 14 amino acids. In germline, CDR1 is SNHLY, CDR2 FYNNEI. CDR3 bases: TGTGCCAGCAGTGGGACAGAGAGCTCCTACGAGCAGTACTTC. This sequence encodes CASSGTESSYEQYF.

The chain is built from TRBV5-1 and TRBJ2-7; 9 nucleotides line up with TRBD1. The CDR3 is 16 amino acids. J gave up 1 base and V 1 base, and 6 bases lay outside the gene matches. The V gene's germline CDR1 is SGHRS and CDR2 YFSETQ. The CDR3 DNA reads TGCGCCAGCAGCTTGAAAACCGGGACAGGGTCCTACGAGCAGTACTTC. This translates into CASSLKTGTGSYEQYF.

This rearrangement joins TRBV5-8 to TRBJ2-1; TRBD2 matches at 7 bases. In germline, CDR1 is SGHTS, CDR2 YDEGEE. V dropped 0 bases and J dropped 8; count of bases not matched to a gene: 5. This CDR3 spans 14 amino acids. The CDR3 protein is CASSLGEGIDEQFF. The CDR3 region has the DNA TGTGCCAGCAGCTTGGGGGAGGGGATAGATGAGCAGTTCTTC.

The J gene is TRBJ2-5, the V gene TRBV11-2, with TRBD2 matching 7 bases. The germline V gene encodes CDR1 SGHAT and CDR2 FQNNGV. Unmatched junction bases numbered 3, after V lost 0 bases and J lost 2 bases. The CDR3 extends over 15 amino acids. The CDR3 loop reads CASSLDRDYQETQYF. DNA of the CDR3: TGTGCCAGCAGCTTAGATCGGGACTATCAAGAGACCCAGTACTTC.

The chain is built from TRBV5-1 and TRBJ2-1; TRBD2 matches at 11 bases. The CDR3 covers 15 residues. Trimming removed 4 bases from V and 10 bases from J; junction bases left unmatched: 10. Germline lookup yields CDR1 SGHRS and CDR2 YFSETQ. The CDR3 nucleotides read TGCGCCAGCAGCCCGAGGCCTAGCGGGGGGACCGAGCAGTTCTTC. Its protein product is CASSPRPSGGTEQFF.

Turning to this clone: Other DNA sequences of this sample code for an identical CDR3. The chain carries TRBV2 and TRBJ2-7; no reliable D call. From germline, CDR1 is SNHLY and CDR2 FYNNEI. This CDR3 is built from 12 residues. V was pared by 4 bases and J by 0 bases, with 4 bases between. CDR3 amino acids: CASSAPSYEQYF. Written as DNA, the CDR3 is TGTGCCAGCAGTGCGCCCTCCTACGAGCAGTACTTC.

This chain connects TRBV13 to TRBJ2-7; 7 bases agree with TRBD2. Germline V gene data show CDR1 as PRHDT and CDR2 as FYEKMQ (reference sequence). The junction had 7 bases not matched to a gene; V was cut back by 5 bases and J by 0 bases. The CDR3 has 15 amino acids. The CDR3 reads CASSNSAGPSYEQYF. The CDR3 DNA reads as TGTGCCAGCAGCAACTCAGCGGGACCCTCCTACGAGCAGTACTTC.

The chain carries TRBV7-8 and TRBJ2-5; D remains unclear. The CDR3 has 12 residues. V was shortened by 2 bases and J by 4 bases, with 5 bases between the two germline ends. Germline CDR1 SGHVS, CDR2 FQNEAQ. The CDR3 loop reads CASSLSLETQYF. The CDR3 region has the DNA TGTGCCAGCAGCTTATCGTTAGAGACCCAGTACTTC.

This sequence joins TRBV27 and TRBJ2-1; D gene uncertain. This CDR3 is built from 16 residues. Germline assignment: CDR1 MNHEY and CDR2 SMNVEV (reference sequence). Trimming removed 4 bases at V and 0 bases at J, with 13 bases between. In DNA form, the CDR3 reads TGTGCCAGCAGTTCGCTTGAAGCCAGCTCCTACAATGAGCAGTTCTTC. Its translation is CASSSLEASSYNEQFF.

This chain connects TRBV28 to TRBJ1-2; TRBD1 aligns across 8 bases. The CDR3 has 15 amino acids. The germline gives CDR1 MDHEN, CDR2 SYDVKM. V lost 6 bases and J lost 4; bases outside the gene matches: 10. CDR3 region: CASRYGQGALYGYTF. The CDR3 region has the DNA TGTGCCAGCAGATACGGCCAGGGGGCGCTCTATGGCTACACCTTC.

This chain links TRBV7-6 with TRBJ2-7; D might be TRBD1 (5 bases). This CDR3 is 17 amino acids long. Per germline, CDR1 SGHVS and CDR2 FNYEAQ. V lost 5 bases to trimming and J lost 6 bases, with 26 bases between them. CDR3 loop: CASSHSLQAGLQAEQYF. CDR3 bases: TGTGCCAGCAGCCACTCTTTGCAGGCAGGGTTACAGGCCGAGCAGTACTTC.

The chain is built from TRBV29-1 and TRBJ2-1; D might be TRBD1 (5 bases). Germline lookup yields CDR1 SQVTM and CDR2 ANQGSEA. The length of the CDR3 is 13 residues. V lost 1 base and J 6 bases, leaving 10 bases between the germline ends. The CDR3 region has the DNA TGCAGCGTTGAAGGGGGCCTTACCAATGAGCAGTTCTTC. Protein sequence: CSVEGGLTNEQFF.